The 5 T cell receptor beta chains below were found in one sample sequenced in a study of control samples from healthy donors and cancer patients. Assay: immunoSEQ multiplex PCR; the TCRdb copy retains only in-frame clones and omits some. The sample has approximately 100,000 clones; about 89% are singletons. The source material was blood. These receptors originate from a woman between 50 and 59 years old in good health.

The rearrangement uses TRBV19 and TRBJ1-4; D is ambiguous. This CDR3 contains 13 residues. Germline CDR1 and CDR2: LNHDA and SQIVND (reference sequence). With 5 bases removed from V and 4 bases from J, the gap between germline ends came to 8 bases. The chain's CDR3 is CASSQAHNEKLFF. The CDR3 nucleotides are TGTGCCAGTAGTCAGGCCCATAATGAAAAACTGTTTTTT.

The V call is TRBV7-8, the J call TRBJ2-1; 8 bases align to TRBD2. Trimming at V came to 8 bases and at J to 2 bases, leaving 11 bases not matched to a gene. CDR1 is SGHVS, CDR2 FQNEAQ, per germline. This CDR3 comprises 16 residues. The CDR3 region has the DNA TGTGCCAGCGGCGAGGAGGGCGGGAGGCCCTACAATGAGCAGTTCTTC. As protein: CASGEEGGRPYNEQFF.

V and J are TRBV9 and TRBJ2-4, with D possibly matching TRBD1 (6 bases). The CDR3 has 15 residues. Germline values: CDR1 SGDLS, CDR2 YYNGEE. The V end lost 2 bases, the J end lost 2 bases, and 11 bases lay between the germline ends. The CDR3 protein is CASSVQGSPKNIQYF. CDR3 nucleotides: TGTGCCAGCAGCGTCCAGGGGAGCCCCAAAAACATTCAGTACTTC.

This clone was seen a single time. V is TRBV7-2 and J is TRBJ2-1; D remains unclear. The CDR3 consists of 17 residues. V was cut by 4 bases and J by 2 bases, with 18 bases left in between. Germline V gene data show CDR1 as SGHTA and CDR2 as FQGNSA. The CDR3 sequence: CASSSGAGRIPYNEQFF. In DNA form, the CDR3 reads TGTGCCAGCAGCTCCGGTGCCGGCAGAATACCCTACAATGAGCAGTTCTTC. Based on the CDR3 plus reference TRBV7-2 and TRBJ2-1, the full variable domain is GAGVSQSPSNKVTEKGKDVELRCDPISGHTALYWYRQSLGQGLEFLIYFQGNSAPDKSGLPSDRFSAERTGGSVSTLTIQRTQQEDSAVYLCASSSGAGRIPYNEQFFGPGTRLTVL.

The CDR3 coding sequence is TGTGCCAGCAGCTTAGCGAGGACAGAGGAAGAGACCCAGTACTTC. It translates to CASSLARTEEETQYF. The V and J genes are TRBV7-8 and TRBJ2-5, with D tentatively TRBD1 (6 bases). Germline V gene lookup returns CDR1 SGHVS and CDR2 FQNEAQ. This CDR3 region has 15 residues. V was cut by 0 bases and J by 3 bases, with 11 bases left in between.